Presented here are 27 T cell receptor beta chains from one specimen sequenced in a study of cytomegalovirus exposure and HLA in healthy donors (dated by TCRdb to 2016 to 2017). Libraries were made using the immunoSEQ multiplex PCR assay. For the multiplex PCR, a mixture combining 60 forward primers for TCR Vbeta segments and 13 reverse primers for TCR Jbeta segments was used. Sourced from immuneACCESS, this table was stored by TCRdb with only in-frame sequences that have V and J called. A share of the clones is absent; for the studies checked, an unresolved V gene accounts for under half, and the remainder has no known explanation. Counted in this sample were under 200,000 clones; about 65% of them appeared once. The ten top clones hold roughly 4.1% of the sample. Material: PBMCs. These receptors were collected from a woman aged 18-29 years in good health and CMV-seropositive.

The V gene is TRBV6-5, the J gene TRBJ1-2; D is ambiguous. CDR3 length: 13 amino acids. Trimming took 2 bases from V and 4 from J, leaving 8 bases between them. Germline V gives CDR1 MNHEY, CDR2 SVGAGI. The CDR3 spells CASSYGGSYGYTF. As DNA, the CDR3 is TGTGCCAGCAGTTACGGAGGGAGCTATGGCTACACCTTC.

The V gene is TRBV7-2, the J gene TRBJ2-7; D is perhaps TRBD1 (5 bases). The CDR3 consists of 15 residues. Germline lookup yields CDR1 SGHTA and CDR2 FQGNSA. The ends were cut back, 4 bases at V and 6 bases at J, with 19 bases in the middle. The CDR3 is CASSSSQGLRVEQYF. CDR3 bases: TGTGCCAGCAGCTCAAGCCAGGGCTTGCGTGTCGAGCAGTACTTC. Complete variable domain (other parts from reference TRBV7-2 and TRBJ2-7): GAGVSQSPSNKVTEKGKDVELRCDPISGHTALYWYRQSLGQGLEFLIYFQGNSAPDKSGLPSDRFSAERTGGSVSTLTIQRTQQEDSAVYLCASSSSQGLRVEQYFGPGTRLTVT.

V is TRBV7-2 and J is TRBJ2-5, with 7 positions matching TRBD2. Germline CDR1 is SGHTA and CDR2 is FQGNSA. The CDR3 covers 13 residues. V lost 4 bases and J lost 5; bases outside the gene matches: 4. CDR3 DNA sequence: TGTGCCAGCAGCTGGACTAGGAGGGAGACCCAGTACTTC. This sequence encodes CASSWTRRETQYF.

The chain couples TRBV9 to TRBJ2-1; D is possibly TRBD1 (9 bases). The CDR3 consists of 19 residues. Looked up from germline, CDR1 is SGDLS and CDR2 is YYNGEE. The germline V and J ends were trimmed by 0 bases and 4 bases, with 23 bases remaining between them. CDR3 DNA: TGTGCCAGCAGCGTAGTGGGGACAGGGAAGCGGGAGCGGTACAATGAGCAGTTCTTC. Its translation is CASSVVGTGKRERYNEQFF.

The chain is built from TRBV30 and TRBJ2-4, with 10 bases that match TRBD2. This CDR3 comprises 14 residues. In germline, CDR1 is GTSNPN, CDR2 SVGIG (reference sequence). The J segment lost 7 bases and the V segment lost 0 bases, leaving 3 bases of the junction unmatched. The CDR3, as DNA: TGTGCCTGGAGTGTTAGCGGGGGGTATAACATTCAGTACTTC. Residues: CAWSVSGGYNIQYF.

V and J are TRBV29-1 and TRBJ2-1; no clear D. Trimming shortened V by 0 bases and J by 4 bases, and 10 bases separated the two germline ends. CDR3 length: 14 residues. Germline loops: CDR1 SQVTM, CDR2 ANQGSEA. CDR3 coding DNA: TGCAGCGTTGAAGATCAGGAAGGATACAATGAGCAGTTCTTC. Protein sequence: CSVEDQEGYNEQFF.

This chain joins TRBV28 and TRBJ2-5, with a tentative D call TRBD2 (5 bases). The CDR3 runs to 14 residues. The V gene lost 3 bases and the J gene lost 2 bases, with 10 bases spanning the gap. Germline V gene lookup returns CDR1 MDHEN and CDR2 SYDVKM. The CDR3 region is CASSFVRGQETQYF. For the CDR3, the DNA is TGTGCCAGCAGTTTTGTTCGAGGGCAAGAGACCCAGTACTTC.

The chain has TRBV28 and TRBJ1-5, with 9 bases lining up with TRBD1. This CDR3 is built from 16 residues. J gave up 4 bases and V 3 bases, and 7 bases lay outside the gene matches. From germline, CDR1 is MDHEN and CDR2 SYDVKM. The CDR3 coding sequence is TGTGCCAGCAGTTTCTATGGACAGGGGAGGAATCAGCCCCAGCATTTT. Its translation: CASSFYGQGRNQPQHF.

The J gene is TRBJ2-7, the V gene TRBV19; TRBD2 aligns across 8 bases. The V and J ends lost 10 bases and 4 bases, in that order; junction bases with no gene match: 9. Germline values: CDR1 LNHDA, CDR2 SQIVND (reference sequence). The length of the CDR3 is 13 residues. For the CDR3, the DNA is TGTGCCAAACCGATGACTAGCGCGTACGAGCAGTACTTC. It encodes CAKPMTSAYEQYF.

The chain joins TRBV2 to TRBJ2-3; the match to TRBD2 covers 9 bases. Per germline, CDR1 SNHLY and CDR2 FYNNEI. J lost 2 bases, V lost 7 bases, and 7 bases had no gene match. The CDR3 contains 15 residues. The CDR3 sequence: CASTPLAGNTDTQYF. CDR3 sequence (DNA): TGTGCCAGCACCCCTCTAGCGGGGAACACAGATACGCAGTATTTT.

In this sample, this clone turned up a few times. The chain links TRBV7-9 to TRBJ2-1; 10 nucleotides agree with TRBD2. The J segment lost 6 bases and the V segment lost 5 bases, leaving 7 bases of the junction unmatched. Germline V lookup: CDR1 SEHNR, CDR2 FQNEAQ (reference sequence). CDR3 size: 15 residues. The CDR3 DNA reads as TGTGCCAGCAGCCAACGTGGGACTAGCGCCAATGAGCAGTTCTTC. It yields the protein CASSQRGTSANEQFF. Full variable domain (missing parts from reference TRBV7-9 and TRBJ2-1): DTGVSQNPRHKITKRGQNVTFRCDPISEHNRLYWYRQTLGQGPEFLTYFQNEAQLEKSRLLSDRFSAERPKGSFSTLEIQRTEQGDSAMYLCASSQRGTSANEQFFGPGTRLTVL.

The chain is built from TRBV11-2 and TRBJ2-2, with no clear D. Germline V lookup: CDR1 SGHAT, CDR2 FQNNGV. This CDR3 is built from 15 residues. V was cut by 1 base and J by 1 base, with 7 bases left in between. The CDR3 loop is CASSLGAMNTGELFF. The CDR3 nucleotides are TGTGCCAGCAGCTTAGGGGCCATGAACACCGGGGAGCTGTTTTTT.

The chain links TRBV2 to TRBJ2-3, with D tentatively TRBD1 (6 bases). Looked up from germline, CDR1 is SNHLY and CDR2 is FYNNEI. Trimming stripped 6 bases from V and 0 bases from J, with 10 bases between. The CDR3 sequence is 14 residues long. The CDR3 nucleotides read TGTGCCAGCAGAGGACAGCTAAGCACAGATACGCAGTATTTT. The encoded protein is CASRGQLSTDTQYF.

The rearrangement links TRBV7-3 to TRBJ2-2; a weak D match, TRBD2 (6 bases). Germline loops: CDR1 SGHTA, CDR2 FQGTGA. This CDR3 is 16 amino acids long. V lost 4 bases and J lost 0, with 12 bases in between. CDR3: CASSSTGTPNTGELFF. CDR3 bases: TGTGCCAGCAGCTCCACCGGGACTCCGAACACCGGGGAGCTGTTTTTT.

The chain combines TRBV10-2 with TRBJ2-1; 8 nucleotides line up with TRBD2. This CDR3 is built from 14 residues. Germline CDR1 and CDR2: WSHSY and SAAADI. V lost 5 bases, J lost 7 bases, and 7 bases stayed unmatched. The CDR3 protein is CASSPGLESNEQFF. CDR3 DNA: TGCGCCAGCAGTCCGGGACTAGAGTCGAATGAGCAGTTCTTC.

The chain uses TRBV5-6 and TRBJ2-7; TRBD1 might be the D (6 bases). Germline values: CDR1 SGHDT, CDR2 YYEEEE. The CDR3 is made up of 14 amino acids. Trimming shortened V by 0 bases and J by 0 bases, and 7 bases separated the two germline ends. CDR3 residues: CASSLGDNSYEQYF. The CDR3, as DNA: TGTGCCAGCAGCTTGGGGGACAACTCCTACGAGCAGTACTTC.

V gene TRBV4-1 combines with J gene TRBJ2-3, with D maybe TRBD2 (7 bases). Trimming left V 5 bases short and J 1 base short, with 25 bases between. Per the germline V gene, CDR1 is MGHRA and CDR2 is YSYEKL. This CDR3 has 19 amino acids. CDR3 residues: CASSSIPLRRGAGTDTQYF. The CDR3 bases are TGCGCCAGCAGCTCTATCCCCCTCCGACGGGGGGCCGGCACAGATACGCAGTATTTT.

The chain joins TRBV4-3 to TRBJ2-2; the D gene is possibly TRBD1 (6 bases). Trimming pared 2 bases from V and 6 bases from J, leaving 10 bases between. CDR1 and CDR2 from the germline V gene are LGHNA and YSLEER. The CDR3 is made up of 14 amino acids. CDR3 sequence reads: CASSQRQVAGELFF. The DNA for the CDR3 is TGCGCCAGCAGCCAACGACAGGTTGCCGGGGAGCTGTTTTTT.

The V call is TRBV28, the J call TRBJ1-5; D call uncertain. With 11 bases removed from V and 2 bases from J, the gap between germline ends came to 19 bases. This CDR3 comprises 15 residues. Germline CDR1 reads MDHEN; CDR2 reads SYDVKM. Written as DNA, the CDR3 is TGTGCCGCCTGGAAGGACTCCCGAGGCAATCAGCCCCAGCATTTT. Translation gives CAAWKDSRGNQPQHF. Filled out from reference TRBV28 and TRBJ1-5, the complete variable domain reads DVKVTQSSRYLVKRTGEKVFLECVQDMDHENMFWYRQDPGLGLRLIYFSYDVKMKEKGDIPEGYSVSREKKERFSLILESASTNQTSMYLCAAWKDSRGNQPQHFGDGTRLSIL.

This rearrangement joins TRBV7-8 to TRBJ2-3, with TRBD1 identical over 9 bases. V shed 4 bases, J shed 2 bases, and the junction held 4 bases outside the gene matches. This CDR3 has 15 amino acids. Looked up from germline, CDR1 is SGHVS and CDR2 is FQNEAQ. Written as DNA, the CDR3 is TGTGCCAGCAGCTCACAGGGGGCGGACACAGATACGCAGTATTTT. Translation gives CASSSQGADTDTQYF.

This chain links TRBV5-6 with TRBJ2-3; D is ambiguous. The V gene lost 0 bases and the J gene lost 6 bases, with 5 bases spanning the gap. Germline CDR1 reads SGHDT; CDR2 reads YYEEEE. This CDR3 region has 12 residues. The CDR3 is CASSLDGDTQYF. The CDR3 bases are TGTGCCAGCAGCTTGGACGGGGATACGCAGTATTTT.

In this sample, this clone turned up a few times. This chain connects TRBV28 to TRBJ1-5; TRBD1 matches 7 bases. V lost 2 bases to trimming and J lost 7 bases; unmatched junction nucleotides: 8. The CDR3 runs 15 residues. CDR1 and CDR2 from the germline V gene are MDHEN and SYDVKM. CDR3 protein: CASSLLDREWQPQHF. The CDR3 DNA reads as TGTGCCAGCAGTTTACTCGACAGGGAGTGGCAGCCCCAGCATTTT.

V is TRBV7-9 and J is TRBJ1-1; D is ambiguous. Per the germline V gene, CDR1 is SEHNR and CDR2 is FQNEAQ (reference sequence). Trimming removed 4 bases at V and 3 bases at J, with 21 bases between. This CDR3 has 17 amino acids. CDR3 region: CASSSPNGGRGYTEAFF. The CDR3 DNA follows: TGTGCCAGCAGCTCACCAAACGGCGGGCGCGGGTACACTGAAGCTTTCTTT.

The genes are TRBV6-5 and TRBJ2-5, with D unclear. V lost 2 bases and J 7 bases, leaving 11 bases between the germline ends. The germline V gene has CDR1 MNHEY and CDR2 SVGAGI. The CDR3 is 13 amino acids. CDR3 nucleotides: TGTGCCAGCAGTTACGTGAACCCCGGGACCCAGTACTTC. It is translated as CASSYVNPGTQYF.

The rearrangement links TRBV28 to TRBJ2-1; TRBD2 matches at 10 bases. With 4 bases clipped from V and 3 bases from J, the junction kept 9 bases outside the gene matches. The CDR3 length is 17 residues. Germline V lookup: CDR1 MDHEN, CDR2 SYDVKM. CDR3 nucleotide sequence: TGTGCCAGCAGTTCCGGGGGTCTAGCGGGAGTCTACAATGAGCAGTTCTTC. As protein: CASSSGGLAGVYNEQFF.

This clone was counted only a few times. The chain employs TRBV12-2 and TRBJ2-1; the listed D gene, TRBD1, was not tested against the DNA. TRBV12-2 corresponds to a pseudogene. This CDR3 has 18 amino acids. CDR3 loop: CASRFYGTAVSSYNEQFF. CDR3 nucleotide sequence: TGTGCAAGTCGCTTTTACGGGACAGCGGTAAGCTCCTACAATGAGCAGTTCTTC.

For the CDR3, the DNA is TGTGCCTGGAGTGTACTAGAGGGGGTAAAAACCATATATTTT. Encoded protein: CAWSVLEGVKTIYF. The V gene is TRBV30, the J gene TRBJ1-3; D perhaps matches TRBD1 (6 bases). The ends were cut back, 0 bases at V and 10 bases at J, with 16 bases in the middle. The CDR3 runs to 14 residues. From germline, CDR1 is GTSNPN and CDR2 SVGIG (reference sequence).